Reported below is one T cell receptor beta chain. The data belong to a study of blood T cell repertoires in COVID-19. The method was immunoSEQ multiplex PCR; TCRdb's version includes in-frame clones alone and lacks a portion of them. The profile shows around 120,000 clones, about 78% of them singletons. V lost 0 bases and J 0 bases, leaving 9 bases between the germline ends. Germline V gives CDR1 LGHNA, CDR2 YNFKEQ. The CDR3 runs 15 residues. Sequencing used peripheral blood. The chain has TRBV4-2 and TRBJ2-7; D possibly corresponds to TRBD2 (6 bases). This clonotype was obtained from a man in his 70s with acute or convalescent COVID-19. The CDR3 DNA is TGTGCCAGCAGCCAAGACGGGACTGACTCCTACGAGCAGTACTTC. It codes for CASSQDGTDSYEQYF.